The 16 T cell receptor beta chains below all came from one sample that was sequenced in a study of blood T cell repertoires in COVID-19. Profiled with immunoSEQ multiplex PCR; TCRdb holds only in-frame clones, not every one. The sample holds some 400,000 clones, 85% to 90% seen once. Input material: peripheral blood. Receptor source: a human donor in a cohort sampled during active COVID-19.

V is TRBV2 and J is TRBJ2-3; no firm D call. Trimming pared 6 bases from V and 4 bases from J, leaving 14 bases between. The CDR3 is made up of 14 amino acids. Germline V CDR1 and CDR2: SNHLY, FYNNEI. The chain's CDR3 is CASRVELGADTQYF. The CDR3, as DNA: TGTGCCAGCAGAGTAGAGCTAGGTGCAGATACGCAGTATTTT.

The rearrangement links TRBV7-2 to TRBJ1-3; D is unclear. V was shortened by 2 bases and J by 4 bases, with 6 bases between the two germline ends. Germline V gene sequence: CDR1 SGHTA, CDR2 FQGNSA. The CDR3 is 13 amino acids. The CDR3 here is CASSLSSGNTIYF. CDR3 sequence (DNA): TGTGCCAGCAGCTTATCATCAGGAAACACCATATATTTT.

The rearrangement links TRBV19 to TRBJ2-7, with TRBD1 matching over 12 bases. V lost 3 bases and J lost 6; bases outside the gene matches: 3. This CDR3 contains 14 residues. CDR1 is LNHDA, CDR2 SQIVND, per germline (reference sequence). DNA of the CDR3: TGTGCCAGTAGTATGGGGGACAGGGGGCGCGAGCAGTACTTC. This translates into CASSMGDRGREQYF.

CDR3 sequence: CASSFSDRGNSPLHF. The CDR3 nucleotides read TGTGCCAGCAGCTTCTCGGACAGGGGTAATTCACCCCTCCACTTT. The chain employs TRBV7-9 and TRBJ1-6, with 9 bases that match TRBD1. Unmatched junction bases numbered 3, after V lost 3 bases and J lost 6 bases. The CDR3 runs 15 residues. Germline CDR1 SEHNR, CDR2 FQNEAQ (reference sequence).

Details on this clone: This may stem from a read error, because a much larger clone lies one nucleotide away. The chain uses TRBV27 and TRBJ2-7, with a tentative D call TRBD2 (5 bases). The germline V gene encodes CDR1 MNHEY and CDR2 SMNVEV (reference sequence). CDR3 size: 13 residues. Trimming cost V 6 bases and J 3 bases, with 12 bases left between them. The CDR3: CASRGGSIYEQYF. The CDR3, as DNA: TGTGCCAGCAGAGGAGGCAGCATCTACGAGCAGTACTTC.

This clone turned up a few times. The genes are TRBV27 and TRBJ1-4; TRBD1 matches at 8 bases. The CDR3 runs 14 residues. The germline gives CDR1 MNHEY, CDR2 SMNVEV (reference sequence). With 5 bases clipped from V and 5 bases from J, the junction kept 4 bases outside the gene matches. The CDR3 nucleotides read TGTGCCAGCAGTATCAGGGGGCCCAATGAAAAACTGTTTTTT. It yields the protein CASSIRGPNEKLFF.

This chain links TRBV3-1 (or the pseudogene TRBV3-2) with TRBJ2-2; D gene uncertain. Germline CDR1 reads LGHDT; CDR2 reads YNNKEL (reference sequence). V gave up 2 bases and J gave up 5 bases, with 9 bases separating them. CDR3 length equals 14 residues. CDR3: CASSQYGGTGELFF. CDR3 nucleotide sequence: TGTGCCAGCAGCCAATACGGCGGAACCGGGGAGCTGTTTTTT.

Written as DNA, the CDR3 is TGTGCCAGCAGTTATATCCAAGAGACCCAGTACTTC. As protein: CASSYIQETQYF. The gene calls are TRBV12-3 or TRBV12-4 and TRBJ2-5, with no clear D. This CDR3 has 12 amino acids. The V end was cut by 4 bases, the J end by 1 base, with 4 bases between.

This chain joins TRBV5-8 and TRBJ1-6; D is possibly TRBD1 (6 bases). Germline CDR1 and CDR2: SGHTS and YDEGEE. The CDR3 length is 14 residues. Trimming cost V 2 bases and J 10 bases, with 13 bases left between them. The CDR3, as DNA: TGTGCCAGCAGCTTTCAGGGGATATGGTCACCCCTCCACTTT. It encodes CASSFQGIWSPLHF.

The chain joins TRBV7-9 to TRBJ2-2; the D gene is possibly TRBD2 (6 bases). Germline CDR1 is SEHNR and CDR2 is FQNEAQ (reference sequence). The germline V and J ends were trimmed by 3 bases and 7 bases, with 18 bases remaining between them. The CDR3 is made up of 16 amino acids. CDR3 sequence reads: CASSLTAVGGYGELFF. The CDR3 nucleotides are TGTGCCAGCAGCTTGACAGCTGTGGGGGGATACGGGGAGCTGTTTTTT.

This clone showed up just once. The genes are TRBV15 and TRBJ2-3, with D unclear. Germline CDR1 and CDR2: LNHNV and YYDKDF (reference sequence). The CDR3 sequence is 17 residues long. V was cut by 2 bases and J by 0 bases, with 15 bases left in between. The CDR3 coding sequence is TGTGCCACCAGCAGAACCTCCGCGGTGGAGAGCACAGATACGCAGTATTTT. This sequence encodes CATSRTSAVESTDTQYF. The variable domain in full, completed from reference TRBV15 and TRBJ2-3, reads DAMVIQNPRYQVTQFGKPVTLSCSQTLNHNVMYWYQQKSSQAPKLLFHYYDKDFNNEADTPDNFQSRRPNTSFCFLDIRSPGLGDTAMYLCATSRTSAVESTDTQYFGPGTRLTVL.

The chain combines TRBV21-1 with TRBJ2-7; TRBD1 reflects the table's D call only, with no check against the DNA. TRBV21-1 is a pseudogene. This CDR3 has 14 residues. The CDR3 is CASSGARGRYEQYF. The CDR3 bases are TGTGCCAGTAGTGGGGCCAGGGGAAGGTACGAGCAGTACTTC.

The CDR3 DNA follows: TGCGCCAGCCGCCCCTGGGGACAGGGTTACGAGCAGTACTTC. Its translation: CASRPWGQGYEQYF. The V and J genes are TRBV5-1 and TRBJ2-7; the match to TRBD1 covers 9 bases. Trimming took 7 bases from V and 4 from J; bases not matched to a gene: 9. The CDR3 extends over 14 amino acids. Per germline, CDR1 SGHRS and CDR2 YFSETQ.

In this sample, this clone turned up a few times. The rearrangement joins TRBV5-5 to TRBJ2-3, with a possible D match to TRBD2 (6 bases). Germline CDR1 SGHKS, CDR2 YYEKEE (reference sequence). V was shortened by 2 bases and J by 1 base, with 14 bases between the two germline ends. CDR3 length: 16 amino acids. Here the CDR3 DNA reads TGTGCCAGCAGCTTCCTCGATCGCGGGGGCACAGATACGCAGTATTTT. Its translation: CASSFLDRGGTDTQYF.

The CDR3 sequence: CAWSVLLRAENEQFF. The CDR3 DNA is TGTGCCTGGAGTGTACTTCTGCGGGCCGAAAATGAGCAGTTCTTC. The V call is TRBV30, the J call TRBJ2-1, with D possibly TRBD2 on 5 matching bases. This CDR3 is built from 15 residues. Germline V gene sequence: CDR1 GTSNPN, CDR2 SVGIG (reference sequence). Trimming pared 0 bases from V and 7 bases from J, leaving 16 bases between. Combining the CDR3 with reference TRBV30 and TRBJ2-1 gives the whole variable domain SQTIHQWPATLVQPVGSPLSLECTVEGTSNPNLYWYRQAAGRGLQLLFYSVGIGQISSEVPQNLSASRPQDRQFILSSKKLLLSDSGFYLCAWSVLLRAENEQFFGPGTRLTVL.

The chain carries TRBV7-9 and TRBJ1-1; D unclear. Trimming removed 3 bases from V and 1 base from J, with 6 bases in between. Germline CDR1 reads SEHNR; CDR2 reads FQNEAQ (reference sequence). The CDR3 totals 13 residues. CDR3 coding DNA: TGTGCCAGCAGCTTCAGTTCGAACACTGAAGCTTTCTTT. It specifies CASSFSSNTEAFF.